These 5 T cell receptor beta chains were all obtained from the same sample, sequenced in a study of blood T cell repertoires in COVID-19. Sequenced by immunoSEQ multiplex PCR; TCRdb stores in-frame clones only, minus some. The sample has 200,000 to 300,000 clones; around 90% are singletons. The sequenced material came from peripheral blood. These receptor sequences come from a woman aged 35 to 49 who had recovered from COVID-19.

The genes are TRBV11-2 and TRBJ1-2; D may be TRBD1 (5 bases). Trimming cost V 5 bases and J 7 bases, with 11 bases left between them. The CDR3 consists of 12 residues. The germline V gene has CDR1 SGHAT and CDR2 FQNNGV. CDR3 protein: CASSPGGGGYTF. Written as DNA, the CDR3 is TGTGCCAGCAGCCCCGGGGGTGGTGGCTACACCTTC.

This chain connects TRBV5-1 to TRBJ2-5, with a tentative D call TRBD2 (6 bases). This CDR3 has 13 amino acids. Germline V gene data show CDR1 as SGHRS and CDR2 as YFSETQ. Trimming took off 3 bases at V and 1 base at J, with 7 bases between the two ends. DNA of the CDR3: TGCGCCAGCAGCTCGGGACTCCAAGAGACCCAGTACTTC. It encodes CASSSGLQETQYF.

The CDR3 region is CASSNGRDRGVTEAFF. DNA for the CDR3: TGTGCCAGCAGTAACGGACGGGACAGGGGTGTCACTGAAGCTTTCTTT. The chain is built from TRBV2 and TRBJ1-1; the match to TRBD1 covers 10 bases. The CDR3 runs 16 residues. Germline V gene lookup returns CDR1 SNHLY and CDR2 FYNNEI. Unmatched junction bases numbered 10, after V lost 5 bases and J lost 4 bases. The whole variable domain, filled in from reference TRBV2 and TRBJ1-1, reads EPEVTQTPSHQVTQMGQEVILRCVPISNHLYFYWYRQILGQKVEFLVSFYNNEISEKSEIFDDQFSVERPDGSNFTLKIRSTKLEDSAMYFCASSNGRDRGVTEAFFGQGTRLTVV.

The chain uses TRBV19 and TRBJ1-1; tentative D call: TRBD1 (5 bases). The CDR3 consists of 13 residues. The V gene's germline CDR1 is LNHDA and CDR2 SQIVND (reference sequence). The ends were cut back, 6 bases at V and 8 bases at J, with 16 bases in the middle. The CDR3 is CASRPRGGTEAFF. CDR3 DNA sequence: TGTGCCAGTAGGCCCCGGGGGGGGACGGAAGCTTTCTTT.

The chain is built from TRBV30 and TRBJ2-1; TRBD2 matches 9 bases. From germline, CDR1 is GTSNPN and CDR2 SVGIG (reference sequence). This CDR3 is built from 15 residues. J was trimmed by 4 bases and V by 8 bases; bases with no gene match: 12. CDR3: CAGSGGTRRYNEQFF. In nucleotides, the CDR3 is TGTGCCGGAAGCGGGGGGACTAGAAGATACAATGAGCAGTTCTTC.